This TCR beta chain was found in a study of CD8 T cells in ankylosing spondylitis. Study-wide results and limits: Clones linked to disease were reported to show significant enrichment in matched ankylosing spondylitis synovial fluid. Disease-linked clones displayed a CD8+ phenotype and appeared relatively rarely in peripheral blood. Apparently characteristic of ankylosing spondylitis blood was a TCR beta motif (eight highly homologous variants).

About this clonotype: Its antigen is not known.

With molecular barcodes, quantitative 5'-RACE was used to make the TCR beta libraries. TCRdb re-analysed the 5' RACE reads in MiXCR, keeping a single row per CDR3 protein. The sample contains 200,000 to 300,000 distinct CDR3 sequences, 20% to 30% of which appear only once. The length of the CDR3 is 14 residues. V lost 1 base and J 6 bases, leaving 13 bases between the germline ends. The germline V gene has CDR1 LGHNA and CDR2 YNFKEQ. Sequenced input: blood, either unsorted or a sorted T cell fraction (not recorded which). The rearrangement joins TRBV4-2 to TRBJ2-7; possibly TRBD1 or TRBD2 for D (5 bases each). This clonotype originated in a male donor with ankylosing spondylitis or in good health (not recorded which). The CDR3 spells CASSQGDGPVEQYF. In DNA, the CDR3 is TGTGCCAGCAGCCAAGGGGACGGTCCGGTCGAGCAGTACTTC.